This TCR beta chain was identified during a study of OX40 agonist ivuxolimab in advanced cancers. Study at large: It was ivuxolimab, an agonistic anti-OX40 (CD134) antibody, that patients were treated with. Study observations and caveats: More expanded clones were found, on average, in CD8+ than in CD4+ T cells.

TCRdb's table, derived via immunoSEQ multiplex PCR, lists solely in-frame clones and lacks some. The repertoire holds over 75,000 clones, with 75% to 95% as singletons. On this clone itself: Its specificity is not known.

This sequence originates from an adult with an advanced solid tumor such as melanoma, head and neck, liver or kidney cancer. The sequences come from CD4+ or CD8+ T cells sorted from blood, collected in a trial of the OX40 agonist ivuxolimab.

Here the CDR3 reads CASSCPTAKITYEQYF. The DNA for the CDR3 is TGTGCCAGCAGCTGCCCGACTGCGAAAATAACCTACGAGCAGTACTTC. V and J are TRBV7-7 and TRBJ2-7; D is undetermined. This CDR3 comprises 16 residues. With 4 bases removed from V and 2 bases from J, the gap between germline ends came to 18 bases. CDR1 is SSHAT and CDR2 is FNYEAQ in the germline V gene (reference sequence).